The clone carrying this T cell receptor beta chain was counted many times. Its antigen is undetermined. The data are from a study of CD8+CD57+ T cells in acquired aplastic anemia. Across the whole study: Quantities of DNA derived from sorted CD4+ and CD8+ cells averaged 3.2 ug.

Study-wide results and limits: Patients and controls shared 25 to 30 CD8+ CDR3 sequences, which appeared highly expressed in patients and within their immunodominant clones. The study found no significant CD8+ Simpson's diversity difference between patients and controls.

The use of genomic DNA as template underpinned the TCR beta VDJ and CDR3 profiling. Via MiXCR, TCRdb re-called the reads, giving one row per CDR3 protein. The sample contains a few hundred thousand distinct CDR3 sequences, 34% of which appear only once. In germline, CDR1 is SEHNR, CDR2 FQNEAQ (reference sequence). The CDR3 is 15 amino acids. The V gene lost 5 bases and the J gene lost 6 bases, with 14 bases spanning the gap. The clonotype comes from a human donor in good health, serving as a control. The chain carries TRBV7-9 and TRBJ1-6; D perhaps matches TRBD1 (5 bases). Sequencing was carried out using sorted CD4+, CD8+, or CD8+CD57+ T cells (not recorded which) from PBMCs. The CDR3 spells CASSQGVAANSPLHF. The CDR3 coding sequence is TGTGCCAGCAGCCAAGGGGTGGCAGCTAATTCACCCCTCCACTTT.